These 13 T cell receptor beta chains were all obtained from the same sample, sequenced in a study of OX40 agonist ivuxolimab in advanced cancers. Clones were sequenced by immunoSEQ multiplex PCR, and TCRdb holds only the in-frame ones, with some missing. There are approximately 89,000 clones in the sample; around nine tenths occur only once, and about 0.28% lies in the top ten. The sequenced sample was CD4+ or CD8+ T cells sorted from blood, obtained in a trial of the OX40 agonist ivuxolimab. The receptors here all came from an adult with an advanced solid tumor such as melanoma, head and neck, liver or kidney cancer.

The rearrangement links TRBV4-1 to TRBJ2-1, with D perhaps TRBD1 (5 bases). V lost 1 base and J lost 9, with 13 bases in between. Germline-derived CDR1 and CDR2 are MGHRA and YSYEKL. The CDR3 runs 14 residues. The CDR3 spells CASSQGGPTAEQFF. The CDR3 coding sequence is TGCGCCAGCAGCCAAGGGGGCCCGACGGCTGAGCAGTTCTTC.

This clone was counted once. CDR3 nucleotide sequence: TGTGCCAGCAGAAAAACGACAGGGGACACTGAAGCTTTCTTT. Protein sequence: CASRKTTGDTEAFF. The V and J genes are TRBV7-2 and TRBJ1-1, with TRBD1 matching over 8 bases. Germline assignment: CDR1 SGHTA and CDR2 FQGNSA. The junction had 6 bases not matched to a gene; V was cut back by 6 bases and J by 3 bases. CDR3 length: 14 residues.

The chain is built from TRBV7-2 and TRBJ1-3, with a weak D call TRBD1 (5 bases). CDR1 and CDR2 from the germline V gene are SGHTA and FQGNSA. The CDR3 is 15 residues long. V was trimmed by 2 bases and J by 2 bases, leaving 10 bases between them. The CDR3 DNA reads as TGTGCCAGCAGCTTATCCGGGACGGCTGGAAACACCATATATTTT. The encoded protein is CASSLSGTAGNTIYF.

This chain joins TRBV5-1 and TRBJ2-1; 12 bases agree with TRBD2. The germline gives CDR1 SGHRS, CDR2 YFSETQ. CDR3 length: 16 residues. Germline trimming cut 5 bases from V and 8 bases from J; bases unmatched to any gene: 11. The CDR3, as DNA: TGCGCCAGCAGGCACAGTCTAGCGGGGGGGCTTTATGAGCAGTTCTTC. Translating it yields CASRHSLAGGLYEQFF.

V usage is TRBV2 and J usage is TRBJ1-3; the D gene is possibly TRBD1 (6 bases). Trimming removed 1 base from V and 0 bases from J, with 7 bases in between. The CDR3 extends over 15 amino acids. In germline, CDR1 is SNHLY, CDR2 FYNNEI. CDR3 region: CASSEGDNSGNTIYF. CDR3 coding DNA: TGTGCCAGCAGTGAAGGGGACAACTCTGGAAACACCATATATTTT.

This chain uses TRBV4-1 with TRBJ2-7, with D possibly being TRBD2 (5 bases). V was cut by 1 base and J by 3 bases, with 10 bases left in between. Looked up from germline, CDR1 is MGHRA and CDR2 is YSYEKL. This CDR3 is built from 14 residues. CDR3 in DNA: TGCGCCAGCAGCCAAGTAGGCGGGCGCTACGAGCAGTACTTC. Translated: CASSQVGGRYEQYF.

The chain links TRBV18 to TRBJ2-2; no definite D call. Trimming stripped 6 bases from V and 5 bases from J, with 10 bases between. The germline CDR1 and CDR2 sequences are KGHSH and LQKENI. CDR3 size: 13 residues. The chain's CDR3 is CASSPFGTGELFF. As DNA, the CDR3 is TGTGCCAGCTCCCCCTTCGGTACCGGGGAGCTGTTTTTT.

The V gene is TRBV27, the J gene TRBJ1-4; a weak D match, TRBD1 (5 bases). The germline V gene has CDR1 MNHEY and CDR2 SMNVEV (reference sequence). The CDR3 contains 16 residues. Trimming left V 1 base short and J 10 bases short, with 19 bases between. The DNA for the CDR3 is TGTGCCAGCAGTTTATATGGGAGGGGAAAGGGCGCAAAACTGTTTTTT. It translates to CASSLYGRGKGAKLFF.

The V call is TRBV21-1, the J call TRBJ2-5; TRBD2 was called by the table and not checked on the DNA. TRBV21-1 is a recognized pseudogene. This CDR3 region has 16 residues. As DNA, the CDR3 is TGTGCCAGCAGCTCGAGGACTCGCGCCGTTTGCGAGACCCAGTACTTC. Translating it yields CASSSRTRAVCETQYF.

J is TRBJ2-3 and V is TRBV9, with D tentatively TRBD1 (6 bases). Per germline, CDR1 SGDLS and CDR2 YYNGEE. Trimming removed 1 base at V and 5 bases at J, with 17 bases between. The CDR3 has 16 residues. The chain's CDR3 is CASSVTQQGRGDTQYF. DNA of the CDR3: TGTGCCAGCAGCGTAACCCAACAGGGTCGGGGAGATACGCAGTATTTT.

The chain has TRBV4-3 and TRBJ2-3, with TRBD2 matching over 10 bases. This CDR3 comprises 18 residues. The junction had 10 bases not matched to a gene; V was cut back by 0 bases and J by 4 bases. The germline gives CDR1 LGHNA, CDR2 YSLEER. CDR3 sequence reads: CASSQDANGLAAADTQYF. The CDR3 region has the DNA TGCGCCAGCAGCCAAGACGCCAACGGACTAGCGGCGGCAGATACGCAGTATTTT.

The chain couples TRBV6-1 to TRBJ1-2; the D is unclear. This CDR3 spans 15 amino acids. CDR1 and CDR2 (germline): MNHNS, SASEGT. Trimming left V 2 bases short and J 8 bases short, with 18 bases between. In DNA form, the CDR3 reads TGTGCCAGCAGTGAAAAATCACGGGGTCTCGCGGGCTACACCTTC. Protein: CASSEKSRGLAGYTF.

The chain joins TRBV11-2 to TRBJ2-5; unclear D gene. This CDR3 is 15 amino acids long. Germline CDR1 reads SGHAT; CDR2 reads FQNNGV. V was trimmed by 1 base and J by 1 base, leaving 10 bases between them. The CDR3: CASSLGRVVQETQYF. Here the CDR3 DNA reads TGTGCCAGCAGCTTAGGCAGAGTGGTCCAAGAGACCCAGTACTTC.